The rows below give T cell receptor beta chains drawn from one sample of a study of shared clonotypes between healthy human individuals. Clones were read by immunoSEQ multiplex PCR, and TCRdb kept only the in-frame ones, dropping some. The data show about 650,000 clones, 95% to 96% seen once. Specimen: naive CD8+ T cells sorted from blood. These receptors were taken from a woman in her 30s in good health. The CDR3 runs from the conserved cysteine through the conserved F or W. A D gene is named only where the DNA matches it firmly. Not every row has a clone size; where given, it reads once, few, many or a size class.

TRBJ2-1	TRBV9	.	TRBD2	TGTGCCAGCAGCACCTCCCTAGCGGGAGCTTTAGGTGAGCAGTTCTTC	CASSTSLAGALGEQFF
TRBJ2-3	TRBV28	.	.	TGTGCCAGCAGTTTAACTCTCAGCACAGATACGCAGTATTTT	CASSLTLSTDTQYF
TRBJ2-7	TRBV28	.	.	TGTGCCAGCAGTCCAATTCACCCAAACTCCGAGCAGTACTTC	CASSPIHPNSEQYF
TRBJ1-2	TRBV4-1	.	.	TGCGCCAGCAGCCAAGCGCTCAGAGCGGGCTATGGCTACACCTTC	CASSQALRAGYGYTF
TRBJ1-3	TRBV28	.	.	TGTGCCAGCAGTATACAACGACCTGCTACCCACGCCGGGGGGTCTGGAAACACCATATATTTT	CASSIQRPATHAGGSGNTIYF
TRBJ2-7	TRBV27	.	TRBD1	TGTGCCAGCACTTCCCTCGGGACAGGGGGATACGAGCAGTACTTC	CASTSLGTGGYEQYF
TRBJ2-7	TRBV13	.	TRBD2	TGTGCCAGCAGCTTGGGACTAGCGAGGAGCTACGAGCAGTACTTC	CASSLGLARSYEQYF
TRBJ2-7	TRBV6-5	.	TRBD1	TGTGCCAGCAGAACCGGGACAGGGCCAGAGTACTTC	CASRTGTGPEYF
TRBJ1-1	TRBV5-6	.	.	TGTGCCAGCAGCCTGCGAGAGAGGCACCTAAAGAGGAACACTGAAGCTTTCTTT	CASSLRERHLKRNTEAFF
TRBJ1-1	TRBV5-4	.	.	TGTGCCAGCAGCTTGGACACTGAAGCTTTCTTT	CASSLDTEAFF
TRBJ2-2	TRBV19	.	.	TGTGCCAGTAGTATTGACGAGGAGACCGGGGAGCTGTTTTTT	CASSIDEETGELFF
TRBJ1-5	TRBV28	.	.	TGTGCCAGCAGTTTGTTAATCAATCAGCCCCAGCATTTT	CASSLLINQPQHF
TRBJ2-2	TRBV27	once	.	TGTGCCAGCAGTCCCGGACTGAACACCGGGGAGCTGTTTTTT	CASSPGLNTGELFF
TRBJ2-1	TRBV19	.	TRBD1	TGTGCCAGTAGTATATTAGGGACAGGGCCAGATGAGCAGTTCTTC	CASSILGTGPDEQFF